Ten or more counts support the clone carrying this T cell receptor (beta chain). Its antigen is not known. The sample comes from a study of T cells after yellow fever vaccination. The CDR3 totals 13 residues. Losses at the gene ends were 1 base for V and 3 bases for J; bases not matched to a gene: 0. The germline CDR1 and CDR2 sequences are SGDLS and YYNGEE. Whole-study findings and limits: Just a small share of clonotypes turned up in the CD4 compartment as well as the CD8 compartment. The secondary response showed a weaker magnitude and a faster peak, day 5 versus 15. Post-booster reappearance was seen for most primary-vaccination clones (nearly 97% CD4, roughly 88% CD8).

The 5'RACE template-switching step produced TCR cDNA and added a universal primer site and UMIs. Via MiXCR, TCRdb re-called the 5' RACE reads, giving one row per CDR3 protein. In the table there are roughly 330,000 distinct CDR3 sequences, roughly 4% of which are singletons. V is TRBV9 and J is TRBJ2-5, with 7 positions matching TRBD2. The starting material was PBMCs, obtained 5 days after the yellow fever booster vaccination. This clonotype originated in a man between 18 and 35 years old who received the YFV17D yellow fever vaccine. CDR3 nucleotides: TGTGCCAGCAGCGTAAGCGGGGAAGAGACCCAGTACTTC. It yields the protein CASSVSGEETQYF.